This T cell receptor (beta chain) stems from a study of OX40 agonist ivuxolimab in advanced cancers. As for the study more broadly: The costimulatory receptor OX40 (CD134) was targeted by ivuxolimab, a fully human IgG2 agonistic monoclonal antibody. Intravenous ivuxolimab was administered to patients every 2 weeks at six dose levels: 0.01, 0.1, 0.3, 1.5, 3 and 10 mg/kg. Among the 52 dose-escalation patients, around 20 had hepatocellular carcinoma, roughly 15 melanoma, 9 renal cell carcinoma and 9 head and neck cancer. The dose-escalation cohort was about 83% male with a mean age of approximately 60 years, ranging from 23 to 79. Patients were allowed to have had prior anti-PD-1, anti-PD-L1 or anti-CTLA-4 therapy, and 30% to 50% of the dose-escalation patients had previously received checkpoint inhibitors. Partial responses occurred in three dose-escalation patients: two with cutaneous melanoma and one with hepatocellular carcinoma. Peripheral TCRbeta sequencing was intended to test whether TCR sequence diversity was altered and clonal T-cell expansion was caused by ivuxolimab. The paper covers the monotherapy dose-escalation part of the phase I ivuxolimab trial, which included N ≈ 50 patients.

In regard to this clone: Its antigen is still unknown. Per-base qualities were not stored, and no clone one base away is much larger.

The paper as a whole reports these results and caveats: Low levels of normalized T-cell clonal expansion were also seen in some nonresponding patients. In the 0.1-3.0 mg/kg groups, partial responders had among the lowest normalized peripheral clonal expansion, particularly in CD8+ T cells. After ivuxolimab, expanded clones were on average more numerous among CD8+ T cells than among CD4+ T cells. The antigen specificity of the clonally expanded peripheral T cells was not determined. At doses of 0.1 to 3.0 mg/kg, clonal expansion of both CD4+ and CD8+ T cells in blood was seen between baseline and week 6.

Inclusive of the bounding cysteine and valine, the CDR3 is 11 residues long. The CDR3 DNA has 33 bases and is translated from base 1. The junction shows trimming of 2 bases on V and 6 bases on J, plus 5 bases between the germline ends. From a lookup of the germline V gene, CDR1 and CDR2 are SGHVS and FQNEAQ. The trial excluded patients who had a history of autoimmune disease or who were on systemic immunosuppression. In every dose cohort, peripheral blood was drawn for TCR sequencing at baseline, cycle 4 day 1, and cycle 7 day 1. Samples were obtained from an open-label, multicenter, first-in-human phase I dose-escalation trial of ivuxolimab. Adults with locally advanced or metastatic head and neck squamous cell, hepatocellular, melanoma or renal cell carcinoma were enrolled in the trial. Before TCR sequencing, CD4+ T cells and CD8+ T cells from peripheral blood were sorted into separate populations.

For sequencing of the TCRbeta CDR3 region, genomic DNA was extracted from the sorted cells. The immunoSEQ Assay was used to sequence the TCRbeta CDR3 regions. What TCRdb holds here is the immuneACCESS table cut down to in-frame rearrangements. Part of the clones is not present; checked against another copy, under half of the missing clones reflect an unresolved V gene, and the others are unexplained. The sample table records tens of thousands of clones; around 80% of these occur just once. Of the sample, roughly 1.1% is held by the ten largest clones. The TCR was taken from an adult with an advanced solid tumor such as melanoma, head and neck, liver or kidney cancer. This sample comprised CD4+ or CD8+ T cells sorted from blood, obtained in a trial of the OX40 agonist ivuxolimab. The chain was built from TRBV7-8 and TRBJ2-7; TRBD1 might be the D gene, on 5 matching bases. The CDR3 reads as follows: CASSLQGEQYV. The DNA reads TGTGCCAGCAGCTTACAGGGCGAGCAGTACGTC.